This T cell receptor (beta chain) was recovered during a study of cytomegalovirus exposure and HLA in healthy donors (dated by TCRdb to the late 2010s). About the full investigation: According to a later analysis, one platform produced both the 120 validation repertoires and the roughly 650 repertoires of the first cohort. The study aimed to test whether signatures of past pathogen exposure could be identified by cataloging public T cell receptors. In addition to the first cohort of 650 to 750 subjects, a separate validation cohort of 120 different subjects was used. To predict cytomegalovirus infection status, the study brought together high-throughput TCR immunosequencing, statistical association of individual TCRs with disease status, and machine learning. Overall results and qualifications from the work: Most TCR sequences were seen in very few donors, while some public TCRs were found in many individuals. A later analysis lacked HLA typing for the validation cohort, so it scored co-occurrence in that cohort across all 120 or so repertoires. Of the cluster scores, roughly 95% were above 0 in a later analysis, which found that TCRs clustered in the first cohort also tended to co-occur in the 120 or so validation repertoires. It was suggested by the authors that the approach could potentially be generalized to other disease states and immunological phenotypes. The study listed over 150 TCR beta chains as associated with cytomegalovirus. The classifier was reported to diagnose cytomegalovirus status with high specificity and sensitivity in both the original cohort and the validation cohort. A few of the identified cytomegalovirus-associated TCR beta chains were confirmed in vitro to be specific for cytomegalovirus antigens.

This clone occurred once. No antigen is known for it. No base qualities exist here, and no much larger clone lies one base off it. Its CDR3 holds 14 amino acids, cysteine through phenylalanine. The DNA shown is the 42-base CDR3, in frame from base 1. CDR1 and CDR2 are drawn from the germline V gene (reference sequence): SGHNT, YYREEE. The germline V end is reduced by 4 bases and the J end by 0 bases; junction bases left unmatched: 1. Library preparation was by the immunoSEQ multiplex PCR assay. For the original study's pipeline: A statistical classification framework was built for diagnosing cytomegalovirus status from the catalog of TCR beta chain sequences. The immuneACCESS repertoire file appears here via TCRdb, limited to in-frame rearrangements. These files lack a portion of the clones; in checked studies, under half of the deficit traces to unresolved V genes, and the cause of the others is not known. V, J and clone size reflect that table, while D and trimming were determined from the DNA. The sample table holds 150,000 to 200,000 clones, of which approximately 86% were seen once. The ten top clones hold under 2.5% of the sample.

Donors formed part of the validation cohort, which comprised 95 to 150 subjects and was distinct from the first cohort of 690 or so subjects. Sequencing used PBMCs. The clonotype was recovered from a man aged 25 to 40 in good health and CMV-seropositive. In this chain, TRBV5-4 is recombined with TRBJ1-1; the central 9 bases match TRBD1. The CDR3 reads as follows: CASSRDRVNTEAFF. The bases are TGTGCCAGCAGCCGGGACAGGGTGAACACTGAAGCTTTCTTT.